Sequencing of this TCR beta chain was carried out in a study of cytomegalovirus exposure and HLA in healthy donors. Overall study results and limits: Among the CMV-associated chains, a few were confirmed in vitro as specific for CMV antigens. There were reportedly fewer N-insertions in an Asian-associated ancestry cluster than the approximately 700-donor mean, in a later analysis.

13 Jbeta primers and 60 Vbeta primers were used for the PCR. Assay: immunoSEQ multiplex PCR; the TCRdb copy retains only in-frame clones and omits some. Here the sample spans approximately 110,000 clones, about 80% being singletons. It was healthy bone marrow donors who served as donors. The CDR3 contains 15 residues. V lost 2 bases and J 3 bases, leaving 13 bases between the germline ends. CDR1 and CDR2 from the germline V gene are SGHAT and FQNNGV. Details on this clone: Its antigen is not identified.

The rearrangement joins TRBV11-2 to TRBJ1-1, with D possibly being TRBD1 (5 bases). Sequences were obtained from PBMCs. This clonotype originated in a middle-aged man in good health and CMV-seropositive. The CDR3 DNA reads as TGTGCCAGCAGCTTATCAGGGTGGGGGGACACTGAAGCTTTCTTT. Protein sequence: CASSLSGWGDTEAFF.